The present entry profiles one T cell receptor beta chain with its context. The antigen remains undetermined. The sample is drawn from a study of OX40 agonist ivuxolimab in advanced cancers. Findings of the study overall: Certain nonresponders additionally had low normalized T-cell clonal expansion.

Repertoires were generated with immunoSEQ multiplex PCR, while TCRdb's copy carries only in-frame clones and drops some. The sample has tens of thousands of clones; 85% are singletons. The CDR3 contains 15 residues. CDR1 is MNHEY and CDR2 is SVGAGI in the germline V gene. The V end lost 0 bases, the J end lost 3 bases, and 8 bases lay between the germline ends. The rearrangement joins TRBV6-5 to TRBJ1-4, with D possibly being TRBD1 (6 bases). Specimen: CD4+ or CD8+ T cells sorted from blood, collected in a trial of the OX40 agonist ivuxolimab. The source of this sequence is an adult with an advanced solid tumor such as melanoma, head and neck, liver or kidney cancer. In DNA form, the CDR3 reads TGTGCCAGCAGTTACTCCGGACAGTCTAATGAAAAACTGTTTTTT. Amino acid sequence: CASSYSGQSNEKLFF.